These 20 T cell receptor beta chains came from one sample sequenced in a study of graft-versus-host responses after intestinal transplantation. TCRdb's table, derived via immunoSEQ multiplex PCR, lists solely in-frame clones and lacks some. The top ten clones hold around 0.82% of a sample with more than 25,000 clones, around 94% of them seen once. Source: PBMCs, taken 30 days after intestinal transplant. Receptor source: a human patient who received an intestinal transplant, so some T cells may come from the graft donor.

This rearrangement joins TRBV9 to TRBJ2-1, with a possible D match to TRBD1 (5 bases). Trimming stripped 5 bases from V and 10 bases from J, with 16 bases between. Germline lookup yields CDR1 SGDLS and CDR2 YYNGEE. The CDR3 sequence is 13 residues long. The CDR3 sequence: CASSSLRGEEQFF. Written as DNA, the CDR3 is TGTGCCAGCAGTAGCCTAAGGGGTGAGGAGCAGTTCTTC.

This chain links TRBV6-1 with TRBJ2-2; 8 bases are shared with TRBD2. V was pared by 2 bases and J by 6 bases, with 5 bases of the junction left unmatched. Germline V lookup: CDR1 MNHNS, CDR2 SASEGT. The CDR3 sequence is 15 residues long. The CDR3 nucleotides are TGTGCCAGCAGTGAATGGGGACTAGTTCCCGGGGAGCTGTTTTTT. It specifies CASSEWGLVPGELFF.

The chain uses TRBV28 and TRBJ1-6; possibly TRBD1 for D (6 bases). The CDR3 has 13 amino acids. Germline loops: CDR1 MDHEN, CDR2 SYDVKM. Trimming left V 6 bases short and J 6 bases short, with 9 bases between. CDR3 DNA: TGTGCCAGCAGGAAGGGGGGTAATTCACCCCTCCACTTT. Translated: CASRKGGNSPLHF.

The rearrangement joins TRBV2 to TRBJ2-2, with D perhaps matching TRBD1 (6 bases). Germline CDR1 and CDR2: SNHLY and FYNNEI. V was clipped by 10 bases and J by 0 bases, with 21 bases between them. This CDR3 contains 17 residues. CDR3 sequence reads: CAKSTGHRLTNTGELFF. The CDR3 DNA follows: TGTGCCAAATCTACGGGACACCGCCTTACGAACACCGGGGAGCTGTTTTTT.

This rearrangement joins TRBV14 to TRBJ2-6; D is undetermined. The CDR3 runs 13 residues. CDR1 SGHDN and CDR2 FVKESK come from the germline V gene. With 1 base removed from V and 2 bases from J, the gap between germline ends came to 0 bases. Written as DNA, the CDR3 is TGTGCCAGCAGCCAAGCTGGGGCCAACGTCCTGACTTTC. This translates into CASSQAGANVLTF.

The genes are TRBV6-5 and TRBJ1-4; weak D call: TRBD1 (5 bases). This CDR3 comprises 14 residues. V was clipped by 2 bases and J by 2 bases, with 6 bases between them. From germline, CDR1 is MNHEY and CDR2 SVGAGI. The DNA for the CDR3 is TGTGCCAGCAGTTACGGGACTACTAATGAAAAACTGTTTTTT. Its translation is CASSYGTTNEKLFF.

The V and J genes are TRBV28 and TRBJ1-1; 8 bases map to TRBD1. V shed 4 bases, J shed 11 bases, and the junction held 6 bases outside the gene matches. Germline V gene lookup returns CDR1 MDHEN and CDR2 SYDVKM. The CDR3 has 12 residues. CDR3 protein: CASSSGDRRAFF. Written as DNA, the CDR3 is TGTGCCAGCAGTTCGGGGGACAGGAGGGCTTTCTTT.

V usage is TRBV28 and J usage is TRBJ2-7, with TRBD2 identical over 9 bases. Looked up from germline, CDR1 is MDHEN and CDR2 is SYDVKM. V dropped 4 bases and J dropped 4; count of bases not matched to a gene: 11. The CDR3 is 16 residues long. The CDR3 sequence: CASSSPLGAGGYEQYF. The CDR3 nucleotides are TGTGCCAGCAGTTCACCCCTGGGAGCGGGAGGTTACGAGCAGTACTTC.

V gene TRBV5-1 combines with J gene TRBJ1-2, with D possibly matching TRBD1 (6 bases). The germline V and J ends were trimmed by 4 bases and 3 bases, with 13 bases remaining between them. From germline, CDR1 is SGHRS and CDR2 YFSETQ. The CDR3 length is 14 residues. The CDR3 coding sequence is TGCGCCAGCAGCCCCAACTCAGGGGACTATGGCTACACCTTC. This translates into CASSPNSGDYGYTF.

The rearrangement uses TRBV4-1 and TRBJ1-3, with a possible D match to TRBD1 (5 bases). Per germline, CDR1 MGHRA and CDR2 YSYEKL. Trimming shortened V by 0 bases and J by 0 bases, and 21 bases separated the two germline ends. The CDR3 length is 20 residues. The CDR3 sequence is CASSQDPPRGEGLSGNTIYF. Written as DNA, the CDR3 is TGCGCCAGCAGCCAAGATCCACCCCGGGGGGAAGGGCTCTCTGGAAACACCATATATTTT.

CDR3 residues: CATGTGSMNTEAFF. As DNA, the CDR3 is TGTGCCACAGGGACAGGATCAATGAACACTGAAGCTTTCTTT. The chain is built from TRBV27 and TRBJ1-1; TRBD1 agrees at 8 bases. CDR1 and CDR2 from the germline V gene are MNHEY and SMNVEV (reference sequence). The CDR3 sequence is 14 residues long. V lost 10 bases to trimming and J lost 0 bases; unmatched junction nucleotides: 7.

This chain joins TRBV28 and TRBJ1-1; D is ambiguous. With 7 bases removed from V and 2 bases from J, the gap between germline ends came to 11 bases. Germline values: CDR1 MDHEN, CDR2 SYDVKM. This CDR3 is 13 amino acids long. CDR3: CASNLFGNTEAFF. In nucleotides, the CDR3 is TGTGCCAGCAATTTGTTTGGTAACACTGAAGCTTTCTTT.

This chain connects TRBV19 to TRBJ2-1; TRBD2 might be the D (6 bases). The CDR3 spans 16 residues. The germline V gene has CDR1 LNHDA and CDR2 SQIVND (reference sequence). With 0 bases removed from V and 8 bases from J, the gap between germline ends came to 17 bases. In DNA, the CDR3 is TGTGCCAGTAGTATAGATGAACGGGGAGGTCACGATGAGCAGTTCTTC. Protein sequence: CASSIDERGGHDEQFF.

This chain links TRBV4-1 with TRBJ2-7, with unresolved D. Trimming removed 0 bases from V and 3 bases from J, with 15 bases in between. CDR3 length: 16 residues. Germline V CDR1 and CDR2: MGHRA, YSYEKL. The CDR3 region has the DNA TGCGCCAGCAGCCAAGATCGCACAGCGTGGGGCTACGAGCAGTACTTC. Residues: CASSQDRTAWGYEQYF.

This clone was detected only once. The chain employs TRBV5-1 and TRBJ1-2; D gene uncertain. The CDR3 consists of 15 residues. The V end lost 0 bases, the J end lost 4 bases, and 13 bases lay between the germline ends. Germline V gives CDR1 SGHRS, CDR2 YFSETQ. CDR3 coding DNA: TGCGCCAGCAGCTTGGGAGCCGCTGTGACCTATGGCTACACCTTC. It encodes CASSLGAAVTYGYTF.

The chain links TRBV9 to TRBJ1-6; D is uncertain. V was trimmed by 3 bases and J by 5 bases, leaving 9 bases between them. This CDR3 is built from 14 residues. In germline, CDR1 is SGDLS, CDR2 YYNGEE. The CDR3: CASSAATNNSPLHF. In DNA, the CDR3 is TGTGCCAGCAGCGCGGCTACGAATAATTCACCCCTCCACTTT.

The chain recombines TRBV9 with TRBJ2-7; D may be TRBD1 or TRBD2 (5 bases each). Germline values: CDR1 SGDLS, CDR2 YYNGEE. The ends were cut back, 3 bases at V and 1 base at J, with 11 bases in the middle. The CDR3 consists of 14 residues. The CDR3 nucleotides read TGTGCCAGCAGCGGAAGGGACCGATCCTACGAGCAGTACTTC. Translating gives CASSGRDRSYEQYF.

The chain joins TRBV10-3 to TRBJ2-3; TRBD1 is a possible D gene (5 bases). V gave up 0 bases and J gave up 0 bases, with 10 bases separating them. The germline gives CDR1 ENHRY, CDR2 SYGVKD. The CDR3 covers 16 residues. As DNA, the CDR3 is TGTGCCATCAGTGAGTCTGCCAGGGTGAGCACAGATACGCAGTATTTT. Translated, it gives CAISESARVSTDTQYF.

This chain joins TRBV30 and TRBJ1-1; D possibly corresponds to TRBD1 (5 bases). The germline gives CDR1 GTSNPN, CDR2 SVGIG (reference sequence). V was cut by 0 bases and J by 4 bases, with 9 bases left in between. This CDR3 spans 13 amino acids. The CDR3 protein is CAWSVGQGTEAFF. CDR3 nucleotide sequence: TGTGCCTGGAGTGTAGGCCAGGGCACTGAAGCTTTCTTT.

The V and J genes are TRBV11-2 and TRBJ2-7; 12 nucleotides match TRBD2. The germline CDR1 and CDR2 sequences are SGHAT and FQNNGV. There are 15 residues in the CDR3. V lost 5 bases and J lost 6; bases outside the gene matches: 8. In DNA, the CDR3 is TGTGCCAGCAGCCGCCGACTAGCGGGAGCGAGCGAGCAGTACTTC. Translation gives CASSRRLAGASEQYF.